This TCR beta chain was captured in a study of shared clonotypes between healthy human individuals. PCR replicates performed on unsorted PBMC used around 0.3 ug DNA, 25,000 to 35,000 T cell genomes. Method: immunoSEQ multiplex PCR; TCRdb's copy keeps in-frame clones and lacks some. The table records 530,000 or so clones, 60% to 80% of them present only once. In the case of this clone: In the same sample, other DNA sequences code for this CDR3.

Specimen: PBMCs. This TCR was recovered from a woman aged 40 to 50 in good health. Some clones in this sample may be carry-over from other donors' samples.

DNA for the CDR3: TGTGCCTGGAGTCCGACCACACCTGTGGGGAACGAGCAGTACTTC. Its protein product is CAWSPTTPVGNEQYF. The rearrangement uses TRBV30 and TRBJ2-7; D ambiguous. The germline gives CDR1 GTSNPN, CDR2 SVGIG (reference sequence). Between the trimmed V and J ends, which lost 2 bases and 5 bases, there was a span of 19 bases. The CDR3 totals 15 residues.